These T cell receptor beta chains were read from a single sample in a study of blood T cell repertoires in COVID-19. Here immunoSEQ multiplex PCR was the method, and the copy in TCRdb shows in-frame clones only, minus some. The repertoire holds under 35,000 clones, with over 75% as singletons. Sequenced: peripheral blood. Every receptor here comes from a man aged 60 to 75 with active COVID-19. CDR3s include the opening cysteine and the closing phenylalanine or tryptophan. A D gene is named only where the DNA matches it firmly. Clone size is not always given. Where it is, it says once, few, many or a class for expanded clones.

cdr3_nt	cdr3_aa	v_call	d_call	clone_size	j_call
TGTGCCAGCAGTCCTACCTGGCGGCAAGAGACCCAGTACTTC	CASSPTWRQETQYF	TRBV5-4	-	-	TRBJ2-5
TGCGCCAGCAGCCCCTGGGACATCGATAGCTCCTACGAGCAGTACTTC	CASSPWDIDSSYEQYF	TRBV5-1	-	-	TRBJ2-7
TGTGCCAGTAGTATTTTAGGAGGTAGCGGCTATACGCAGTATTTT	CASSILGGSGYTQYF	TRBV19	-	-	TRBJ2-3
TGCGCCAGCAGCTTGGCTGGGACTAGCGGCCCCCCGGCCTACAATGAGCAGTTCTTC	CASSLAGTSGPPAYNEQFF	TRBV5-1	TRBD2	-	TRBJ2-1
TGCAGTGCTAGTGGGACAGTGAACACTGAAGCTTTCTTT	CSASGTVNTEAFF	TRBV20-1	TRBD1	-	TRBJ1-1
TGTGCCAGCTCCACGGGCAATACGGGGGTATACGAGCAGTACTTC	CASSTGNTGVYEQYF	TRBV6-5	-	-	TRBJ2-7
TGTGCCACCAGCAATGCCGACCAGGGCACTGAAGCTTTCTTT	CATSNADQGTEAFF	TRBV15	-	-	TRBJ1-1
TGTGCCAGCAGCTTAGCCGATCCGGGACTGGGTGCGCAGTATTTT	CASSLADPGLGAQYF	TRBV7-9	-	-	TRBJ2-3
TGTGCCAGCTCCCTGGCGGGCTGGGCAGATACGCAGTATTTT	CASSLAGWADTQYF	TRBV27	-	-	TRBJ2-3
TGCAGCGTTTCCGCAAAACTAGCCAAAAACATTCAGTACTTC	CSVSAKLAKNIQYF	TRBV29-1	-	-	TRBJ2-4
TGTGCCAGCTCACCATTCCACGGACAGGGACGGTCATACAATGAGCAGTTCTTC	CASSPFHGQGRSYNEQFF	TRBV18	TRBD1	-	TRBJ2-1
TGTGCCAGCAGCCAAGGAGGGGGCTATCAGCCCCAGCATTTT	CASSQGGGYQPQHF	TRBV3-1/TRBV3-2	TRBD1	-	TRBJ1-5
TGCGCCAGCAGCCCTCCCGGGCAGCGGGAGGGTTTAATACGAGATACGCAGTATTTT	CASSPPGQREGLIRDTQYF	TRBV4-1	TRBD2	-	TRBJ2-3
TGTGCCAGCAGTGAATTAAGGAGCGATGAGCAGTTCTTC	CASSELRSDEQFF	TRBV2	-	-	TRBJ2-1
TGTGCCAGCAGCCAAAGAGGGAGGGCCTCCTACAATGAGCAGTTCTTC	CASSQRGRASYNEQFF	TRBV3-1/TRBV3-2	TRBD2	-	TRBJ2-1
TGTGCCAGCAGTCCTCGACTAGCGGGAGGAACTGGGGCCAACGTCCTGACTTTC	CASSPRLAGGTGANVLTF	TRBV27	TRBD2	-	TRBJ2-6
TGTGCCAGCAGCCTTGGGGGGGAAGGAGGAGAGACCCAGTACTTC	CASSLGGEGGETQYF	TRBV7-6	TRBD2	few	TRBJ2-5
TGTGCCAGCACACCCGGGACAATCTACAATGAGCAGTTCTTC	CASTPGTIYNEQFF	TRBV28	-	-	TRBJ2-1
TGCAGCGTTGAGCTTACGCCTAGCGGGATAGGGGCCCCCTACGAGCAGTACTTC	CSVELTPSGIGAPYEQYF	TRBV29-1	TRBD2	-	TRBJ2-7
TGTGCCAGCAGTTTCGACTTATACAATGAGCAGTTCTTC	CASSFDLYNEQFF	TRBV6-6	-	once	TRBJ2-1
TGTGCCTGGACGTTAGCGGGGAGCAAGACCCAGTACTTC	CAWTLAGSKTQYF	TRBV30	TRBD2	-	TRBJ2-5
TGTGCCAGCTCACAGGGACTAGATTTGGCCGAGCAGTACTTC	CASSQGLDLAEQYF	TRBV18	TRBD2	-	TRBJ2-7
TGTGCCAGCTCACCAGGGCTGAACACTGAAGCTTTCTTT	CASSPGLNTEAFF	TRBV18	-	-	TRBJ1-1
TGTGCCAGCAGCCAAGGCGTCAACTCCTACGAGCAGTACTTC	CASSQGVNSYEQYF	TRBV3-1/TRBV3-2	-	-	TRBJ2-7
TGTGCCAGCTCACGGACAGCACAAACCGGGGAGCTGTTTTTT	CASSRTAQTGELFF	TRBV18	-	once	TRBJ2-2
TGTGCCAGCAGTTTAAAGGGCGGTCAAAGAATGAGGGAGTTCTTC	CASSLKGGQRMREFF	TRBV28	-	-	TRBJ2-1
TGTGCCAGCAGCCAGGGGAGCGTTGACAGGGCCGGAAACACCATATATTTT	CASSQGSVDRAGNTIYF	TRBV3-1/TRBV3-2	TRBD1	-	TRBJ1-3
TGCGCCAGCAGCTTGTCGACTAGCGGGGGTTACAATGAGCAGTTCTTC	CASSLSTSGGYNEQFF	TRBV5-1	TRBD2	-	TRBJ2-1
TGTGCCAGCTCACCAATCACGGGAGACGGCGGCTATGGCTACACCTTC	CASSPITGDGGYGYTF	TRBV18	-	once	TRBJ1-2
TGTGCCAGTAGTATTAACAGGGTTATAACGTGGAATGAGCAGTTCTTC	CASSINRVITWNEQFF	TRBV19	-	few	TRBJ2-1
TGTGCCAGCAGCTTGAGTGTGTCTAGCCGCTCCTACGAGCAGTACTTC	CASSLSVSSRSYEQYF	TRBV7-2	-	-	TRBJ2-7
TGTGCCAGTACCATGAGAGGCCCCTATGGCTACACCTTC	CASTMRGPYGYTF	TRBV19	-	once	TRBJ1-2
TGTGCCAGCAGCTCCCCCGGGGGGGGGAACTATGGCTACACCTTC	CASSSPGGGNYGYTF	TRBV28	-	-	TRBJ1-2
TGTGCCAGCAGCCGAGCTGTAGCGGGACTTGGGGAGCTGTTTTTT	CASSRAVAGLGELFF	TRBV2	TRBD2	few	TRBJ2-2
TGTGCCAGCAGCTTCGTACCGGGACTAGCGGCCAATGAGCAGTTCTTC	CASSFVPGLAANEQFF	TRBV7-9	TRBD2	-	TRBJ2-1
TGTGCCAGCAGTAAAGACAGTCAAGAGACCCAGTACTTC	CASSKDSQETQYF	TRBV12-3/TRBV12-4	-	-	TRBJ2-5
TGCGCCAGCAGGGGACTAGCGGGACGTAGCACAGATACGCAGTATTTT	CASRGLAGRSTDTQYF	TRBV10-2	TRBD2	-	TRBJ2-3